These T cell receptor beta chains were read from a single sample in a study of shared clonotypes between healthy human individuals. Generated by immunoSEQ multiplex PCR, the TCRdb table keeps only in-frame clones and is missing some. The sample lists about 560,000 clones, around 78% occurring once. Material: PBMCs. The receptor source for this set is a woman in her thirties or forties in good health. Some clones in this sample may be carry-over from other donors' samples. Both conserved end residues are part of each CDR3. Each record gives: J gene, D gene, V gene, CDR3 protein. A D gene is named only where the DNA matches it firmly.

J: TRBJ2-7; D: TRBD2; V: TRBV27; CDR3: CATSILGTSGSYEQYF
J: TRBJ2-6; D: .; V: TRBV27; CDR3: CASSFLGPDSGANVLTF
J: TRBJ2-1; D: .; V: TRBV29-1; CDR3: CSVASNEQFF
J: TRBJ2-1; D: TRBD2; V: TRBV5-1; CDR3: CASRTGTSGSGEQFF
J: TRBJ2-3; D: .; V: TRBV5-1; CDR3: CASSLVGSSSTDTQYF
J: TRBJ2-3; D: .; V: TRBV27; CDR3: CASSFASTDTQYF
J: TRBJ2-1; D: TRBD2; V: TRBV10-2; CDR3: CASRIAGGEFEQFF
J: TRBJ1-1; D: TRBD1; V: TRBV28; CDR3: CASSSLLQGENTEAFF
J: TRBJ2-3; D: TRBD1; V: TRBV11-2; CDR3: CASSRDRGRTDTQYF
J: TRBJ2-5; D: .; V: TRBV28; CDR3: CASSPRGWVGETQYF
J: TRBJ2-7; D: .; V: TRBV7-3; CDR3: CASSLDPGYEQYF
J: TRBJ2-7; D: TRBD2; V: TRBV18; CDR3: CASSPSPSGSYEQYF
J: TRBJ1-2; D: TRBD1; V: TRBV2; CDR3: CASGTEIYGYTF
J: TRBJ2-7; D: TRBD1; V: TRBV28; CDR3: CASSWDRYEQYF
J: TRBJ2-7; D: .; V: TRBV19; CDR3: CASSGTSYYEQYF